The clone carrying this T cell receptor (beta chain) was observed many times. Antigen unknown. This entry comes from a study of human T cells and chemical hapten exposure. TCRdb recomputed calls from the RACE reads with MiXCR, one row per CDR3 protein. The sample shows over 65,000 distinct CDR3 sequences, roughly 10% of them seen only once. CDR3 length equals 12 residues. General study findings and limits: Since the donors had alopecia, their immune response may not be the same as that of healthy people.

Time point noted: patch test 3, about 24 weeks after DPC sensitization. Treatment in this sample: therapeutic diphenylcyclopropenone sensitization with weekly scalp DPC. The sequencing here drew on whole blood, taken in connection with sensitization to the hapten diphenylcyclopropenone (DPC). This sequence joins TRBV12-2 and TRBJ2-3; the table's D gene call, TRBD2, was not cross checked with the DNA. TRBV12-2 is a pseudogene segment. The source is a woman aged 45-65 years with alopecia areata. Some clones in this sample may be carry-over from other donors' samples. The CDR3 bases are TGTGCAAGTCGCTTCCACCTAGCGGGGGAGATCTTT. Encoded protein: CASRFHLAGEIF.